The clone carrying this T cell receptor beta chain was seen a few times. Antigen: not known. These data originate in a study of T cells in Graves' hyperthyroidism and ophthalmopathy. CDR1 SGHRS and CDR2 YFSETQ come from the germline V gene. J was trimmed by 2 bases and V by 4 bases; bases with no gene match: 2. The CDR3 consists of 14 residues. Study-wide points: Most clonotypes that expanded in the thyroid above 0.001 also showed up in blood. Classification by a 13 V-J model distinguished ophthalmopathy from stable hyperthyroidism.

The source of the PBMCs was over 8.5 ml of fresh peripheral blood. Amplification of TCR beta CDR3 regions used RNA as the template. With the HTBI primer set, the TCR CDR3 went through a first round of RT-PCR. TCRdb passed the multiplex PCR reads through MiXCR, listing each CDR3 protein once. This repertoire shows under 350,000 distinct CDR3 sequences, 18% found once; its top ten account for 45% to 50%. The chain links TRBV5-1 to TRBJ2-2, with 7 nucleotides matching TRBD1. The sequenced sample was blood. The clonotype comes from a woman in her fifties or sixties with Graves' hyperthyroidism. The CDR3 spells CASSRTGNTGELFF. In DNA form, the CDR3 reads TGCGCCAGCAGCCGGACAGGCAACACCGGGGAGCTGTTTTTT. The full variable domain, rest sourced from reference TRBV5-1 and TRBJ2-2, is KAGVTQTPRYLIKTRGQQVTLSCSPISGHRSVSWYQQTPGQGLQFLFEYFSETQRNKGNFPGRFSGRQFSNSRSEMNVSTLELGDSALYLCASSRTGNTGELFFGEGSRLTVL.